This T cell receptor beta chain is from a study of cytomegalovirus exposure and HLA in healthy donors. V lost 1 base, J lost 4 bases, and 8 bases lay in between. The CDR3 is 13 amino acids. From germline, CDR1 is LGHNA and CDR2 YNFKEQ. The donors were in the roughly 130-subject validation cohort, distinct from the 666-subject first cohort. Some clones are missing from TCRdb's copy, which holds only in-frame ones; the method was immunoSEQ multiplex PCR. The table shows 200,000 or so clones, with approximately 88% occurring only once. This sequence joins TRBV4-2 and TRBJ2-7; a possible D gene is TRBD1 (5 bases). This TCR came from a man younger than 35 in good health and CMV-seropositive. Sequencing was performed on PBMCs. Here the CDR3 DNA reads TGTGCCAGCAGCCAAGTTGGGGCTTACGAGCAGTACTTC. Translated: CASSQVGAYEQYF.